The text below deals with one T cell receptor (beta chain). Under the authors' procedure: Estimated nucleated cell counts came from reference gene primer amplification. The assay was immunoSEQ multiplex PCR, and TCRdb's table has in-frame clones only and misses some. V, J and clone size were drawn from that table, and D and trimming were deduced from the DNA. The table has under 350,000 clones, 70% to 90% seen once. This CDR3 is built from 17 residues. With V trimmed by 1 base and J by 4 bases, 5 bases remained unmatched. Germline CDR1 is KGHSH and CDR2 is LQKENI. This sample was included in a study of blood T cell repertoires in COVID-19. Study summary: Acute-phase and convalescent COVID-19 samples originated in the United States, Italy and Spain.

The V call is TRBV18, the J call TRBJ2-1; 12 bases line up with TRBD2. The sequenced material came from peripheral blood. The source of this sequence is a man between 65 and 80 years old with acute or convalescent COVID-19. CDR3 coding DNA: TGTGCCAGCTCACCACAGAGGCTAGCGGGAGGGTACAATGAGCAGTTCTTC. This codes for CASSPQRLAGGYNEQFF. The full variable domain, rest sourced from reference TRBV18 and TRBJ2-1, is NAGVMQNPRHLVRRRGQEARLRCSPMKGHSHVYWYRQLPEEGLKFMVYLQKENIIDESGMPKERFSAEFPKEGPSILRIQQVVRGDSAAYFCASSPQRLAGGYNEQFFGPGTRLTVL.